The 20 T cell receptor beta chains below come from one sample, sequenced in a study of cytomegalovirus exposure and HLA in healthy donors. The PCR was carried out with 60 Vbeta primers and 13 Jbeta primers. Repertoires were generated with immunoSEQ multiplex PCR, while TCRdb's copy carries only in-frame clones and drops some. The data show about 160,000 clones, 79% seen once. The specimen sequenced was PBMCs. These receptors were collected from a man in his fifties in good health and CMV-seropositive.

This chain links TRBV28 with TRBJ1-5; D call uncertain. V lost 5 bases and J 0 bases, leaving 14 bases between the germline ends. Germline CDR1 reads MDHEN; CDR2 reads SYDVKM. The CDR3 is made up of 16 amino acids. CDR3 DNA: TGTGCCAGCAGTCCCTTCGCAGTCCTTAGCAATCAGCCCCAGCATTTT. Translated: CASSPFAVLSNQPQHF.

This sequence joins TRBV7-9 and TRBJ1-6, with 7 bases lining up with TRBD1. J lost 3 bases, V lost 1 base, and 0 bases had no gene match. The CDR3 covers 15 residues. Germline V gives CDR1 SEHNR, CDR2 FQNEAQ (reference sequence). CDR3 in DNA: TGTGCCAGCAGCTTAGACAGGGGCTATAATTCACCCCTCCACTTT. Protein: CASSLDRGYNSPLHF.

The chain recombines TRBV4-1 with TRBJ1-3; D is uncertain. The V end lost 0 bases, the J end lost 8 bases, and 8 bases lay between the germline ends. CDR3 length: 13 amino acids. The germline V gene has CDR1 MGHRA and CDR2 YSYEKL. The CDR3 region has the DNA TGCGCCAGCAGCCAAGATGTACAGCACACCATATATTTT. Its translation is CASSQDVQHTIYF.

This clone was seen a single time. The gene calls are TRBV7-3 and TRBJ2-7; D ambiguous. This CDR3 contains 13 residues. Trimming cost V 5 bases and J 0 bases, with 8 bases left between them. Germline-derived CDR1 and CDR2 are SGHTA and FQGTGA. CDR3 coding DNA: TGTGCCAGCAGCCCCCAGGACTCCTACGAGCAGTACTTC. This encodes CASSPQDSYEQYF.

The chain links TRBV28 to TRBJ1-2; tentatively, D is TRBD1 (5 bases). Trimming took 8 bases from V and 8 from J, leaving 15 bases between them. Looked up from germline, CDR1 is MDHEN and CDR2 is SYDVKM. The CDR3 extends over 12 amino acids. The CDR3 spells CASGGTGYGYTF. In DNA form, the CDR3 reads TGTGCCAGCGGAGGGACCGGGTACGGCTACACCTTC.

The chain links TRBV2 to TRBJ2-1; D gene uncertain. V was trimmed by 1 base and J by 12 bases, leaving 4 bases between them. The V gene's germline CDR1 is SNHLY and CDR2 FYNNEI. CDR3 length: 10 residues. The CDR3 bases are TGTGCCAGCAGTGAAGTGGCGCAGTTCTTC. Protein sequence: CASSEVAQFF.

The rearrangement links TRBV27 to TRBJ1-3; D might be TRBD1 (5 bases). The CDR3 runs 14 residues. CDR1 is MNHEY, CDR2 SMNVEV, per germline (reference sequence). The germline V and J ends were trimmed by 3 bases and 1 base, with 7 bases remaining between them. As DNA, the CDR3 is TGTGCCAGCAGTTTGTCAGGGTCTGGAAACACCATATATTTT. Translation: CASSLSGSGNTIYF.

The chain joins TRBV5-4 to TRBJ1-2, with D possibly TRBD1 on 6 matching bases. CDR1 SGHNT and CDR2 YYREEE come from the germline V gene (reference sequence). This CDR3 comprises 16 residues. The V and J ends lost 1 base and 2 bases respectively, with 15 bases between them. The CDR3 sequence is CASSLTIGTSNYGYTF. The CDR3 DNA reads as TGTGCCAGCAGCTTGACCATAGGGACATCCAACTATGGCTACACCTTC.

The CDR3 loop reads CASSPPTGAGRTEAFF. The CDR3 nucleotides are TGTGCCAGCTCACCGCCGACAGGCGCCGGCCGCACTGAAGCTTTCTTT. The chain has TRBV18 and TRBJ1-1; TRBD1 might be the D (6 bases). Trimming took 3 bases from V and 4 from J, leaving 18 bases between them. This CDR3 region has 16 residues. The germline gives CDR1 KGHSH, CDR2 LQKENI.

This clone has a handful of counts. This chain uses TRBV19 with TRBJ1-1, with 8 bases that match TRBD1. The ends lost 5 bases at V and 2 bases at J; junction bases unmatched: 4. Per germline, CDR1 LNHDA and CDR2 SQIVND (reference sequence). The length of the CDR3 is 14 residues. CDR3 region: CASSSQGVNTEAFF. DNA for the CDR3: TGTGCCAGTAGTTCACAGGGGGTTAACACTGAAGCTTTCTTT. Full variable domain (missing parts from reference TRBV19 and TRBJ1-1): DGGITQSPKYLFRKEGQNVTLSCEQNLNHDAMYWYRQDPGQGLRLIYYSQIVNDFQKGDIAEGYSVSREKKESFPLTVTSAQKNPTAFYLCASSSQGVNTEAFFGQGTRLTVV.

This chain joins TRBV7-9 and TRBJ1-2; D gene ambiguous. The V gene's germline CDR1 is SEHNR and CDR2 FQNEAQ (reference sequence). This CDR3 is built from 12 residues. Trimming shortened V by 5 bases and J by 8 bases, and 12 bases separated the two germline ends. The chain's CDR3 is CASSPQAGGYTF. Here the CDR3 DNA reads TGTGCCAGCAGCCCGCAGGCGGGGGGCTACACCTTC.

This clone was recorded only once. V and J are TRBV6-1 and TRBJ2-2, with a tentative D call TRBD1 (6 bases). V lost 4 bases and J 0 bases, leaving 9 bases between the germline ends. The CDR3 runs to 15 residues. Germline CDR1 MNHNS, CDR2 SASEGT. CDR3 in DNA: TGTGCCAGCAGTGCGGGACACGCGAACACCGGGGAGCTGTTTTTT. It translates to CASSAGHANTGELFF.

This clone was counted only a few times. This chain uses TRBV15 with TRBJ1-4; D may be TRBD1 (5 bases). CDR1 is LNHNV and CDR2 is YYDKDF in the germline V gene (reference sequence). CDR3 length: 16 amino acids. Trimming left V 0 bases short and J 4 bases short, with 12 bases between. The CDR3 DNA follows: TGTGCCACCAGCAGAGATTCGGGGGTGGGTAATGAAAAACTGTTTTTT. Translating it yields CATSRDSGVGNEKLFF.

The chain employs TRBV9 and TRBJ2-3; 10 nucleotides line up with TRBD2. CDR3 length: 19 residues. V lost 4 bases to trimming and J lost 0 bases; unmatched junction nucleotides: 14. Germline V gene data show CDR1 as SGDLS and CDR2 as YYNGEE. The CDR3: CASSSSQWVAGGSTDTQYF. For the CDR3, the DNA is TGTGCCAGCAGCTCATCCCAGTGGGTAGCGGGGGGTAGCACAGATACGCAGTATTTT.

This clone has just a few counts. The CDR3 region is CASSPSGPGSNQPQHF. The CDR3 DNA reads as TGTGCCAGCTCACCGTCGGGTCCCGGTAGCAATCAGCCCCAGCATTTT. This chain links TRBV18 with TRBJ1-5; no clear D. Germline V CDR1 and CDR2: KGHSH, LQKENI. V dropped 3 bases and J dropped 0 bases, with 12 bases sitting between them. CDR3 size: 16 residues.

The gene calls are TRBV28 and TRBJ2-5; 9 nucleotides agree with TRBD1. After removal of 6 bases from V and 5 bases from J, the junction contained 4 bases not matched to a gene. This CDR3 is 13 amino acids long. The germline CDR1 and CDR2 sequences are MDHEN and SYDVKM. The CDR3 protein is CASSLDRGETQYF. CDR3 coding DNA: TGTGCCAGCAGCTTGGACAGGGGCGAGACCCAGTACTTC.

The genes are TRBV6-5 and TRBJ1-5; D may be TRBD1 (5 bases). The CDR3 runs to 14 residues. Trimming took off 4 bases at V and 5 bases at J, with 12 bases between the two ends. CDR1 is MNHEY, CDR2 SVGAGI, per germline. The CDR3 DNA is TGTGCCAGCAGTTGGAACAGGAACGATCAGCCCCAGCATTTT. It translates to CASSWNRNDQPQHF.

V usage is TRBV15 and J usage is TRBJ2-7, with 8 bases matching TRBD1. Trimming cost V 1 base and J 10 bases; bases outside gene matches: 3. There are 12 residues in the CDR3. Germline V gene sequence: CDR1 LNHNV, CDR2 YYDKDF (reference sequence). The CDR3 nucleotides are TGTGCCACCAGCAGAGGGGACAGGTCACAGTACTTC. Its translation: CATSRGDRSQYF.

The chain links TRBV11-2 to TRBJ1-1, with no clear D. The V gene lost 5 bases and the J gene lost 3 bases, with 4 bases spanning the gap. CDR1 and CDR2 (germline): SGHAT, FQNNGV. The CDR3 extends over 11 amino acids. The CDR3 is CASSQYTEAFF. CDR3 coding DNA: TGTGCCAGCAGCCAATACACTGAAGCTTTCTTT.

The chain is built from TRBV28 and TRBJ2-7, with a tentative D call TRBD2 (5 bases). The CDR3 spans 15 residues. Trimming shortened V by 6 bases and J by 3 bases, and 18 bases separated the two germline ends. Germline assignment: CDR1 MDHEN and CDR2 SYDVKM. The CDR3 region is CASRRTAGGNYEQYF. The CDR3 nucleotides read TGTGCCAGCAGGAGGACTGCGGGCGGCAACTACGAGCAGTACTTC.